Shown below are 9 T cell receptor beta chains from a single sample sequenced in a study of blood T cells in healthy people across ages. Then a second PCR, running about 6 to 12 cycles, was carried out with a sample-barcoded 5' primer and a J-beta primer mix. TCRdb recomputed calls from the 5' RACE reads with MiXCR, one row per CDR3 protein. The data contain 800,000 to 1,000,000 distinct CDR3 sequences, approximately 49% of them singletons. Material: blood. All receptors derive from a man aged 25 to 40 in good health.

This clonotype was seen more than once but under ten times. This chain connects TRBV7-3 to TRBJ2-7, with D perhaps matching TRBD1 (6 bases). The germline gives CDR1 SGHTA, CDR2 FQGTGA. The CDR3 sequence is 15 residues long. V gave up 4 bases and J gave up 0 bases, with 13 bases separating them. The CDR3 nucleotides read TGTGCCAGCAGCTACGGGACAAAAAGCTCCTACGAGCAGTACTTC. This gives the protein CASSYGTKSSYEQYF.

J is TRBJ1-4 and V is TRBV12-3 or TRBV12-4; D remains unclear. The V gene lost 7 bases and the J gene lost 5 bases, with 17 bases spanning the gap. The CDR3 sequence is 15 residues long. CDR3 sequence: CASTLTWTGNEKLFF. The DNA of the CDR3 is TGTGCCAGCACCCTCACCTGGACTGGGAATGAAAAACTGTTTTTT.

The chain carries TRBV6-6 and TRBJ2-5, with D possibly matching TRBD1 (6 bases). In germline, CDR1 is MNHNY, CDR2 SVGAGI (reference sequence). The CDR3 extends over 15 amino acids. Trimming removed 6 bases at V and 5 bases at J, with 19 bases between. This chain's CDR3 is CASRPTGPEVETQYF. CDR3 coding DNA: TGTGCCAGCAGGCCGACAGGCCCAGAGGTGGAGACCCAGTACTTC.

V gene TRBV27 combines with J gene TRBJ2-3; 7 bases map to TRBD2. Germline CDR1 MNHEY, CDR2 SMNVEV (reference sequence). The CDR3 is 12 residues long. Trimming at V came to 4 bases and at J to 8 bases, leaving 3 bases not matched to a gene. The CDR3 DNA is TGTGCCAGCAGTTGGGGGGGGGTTACGCAGTATTTT. This encodes CASSWGGVTQYF.

The chain is built from TRBV9 and TRBJ1-2; TRBD1 matches 7 bases. With V trimmed by 2 bases and J by 8 bases, 9 bases remained unmatched. Germline lookup yields CDR1 SGDLS and CDR2 YYNGEE. This CDR3 has 14 residues. As DNA, the CDR3 is TGTGCCAGCAGCGTCTTTGGGAGGGGGCAAGGCTACACCTTC. Its protein is CASSVFGRGQGYTF.

This chain joins TRBV20-1 and TRBJ2-5; D might be TRBD2 (6 bases). The DNA end lines up better with TRBJ2-7; the J call may be wrong. The germline V gene has CDR1 DFQATT and CDR2 SNEGSKA (reference sequence). The CDR3 sequence is 13 residues long. The CDR3 DNA follows: TGCAGTGCTGACCCCGGGAGCGTCAACGAGCAGTACTTC. It translates to CSADPGSVNEQYF.

J is TRBJ1-2 and V is TRBV6-1, with TRBD1 matching 7 bases. Germline V CDR1 and CDR2: MNHNS, SASEGT. The CDR3 runs to 14 residues. V shed 8 bases and J 2 bases; nucleotides not matched to a gene: 8. CDR3 sequence reads: CASGAEGANYGYTF. DNA of the CDR3: TGTGCCAGCGGGGCGGAGGGGGCCAACTATGGCTACACCTTC.

The V call is TRBV4-1, the J call TRBJ2-7, with TRBD2 matching over 12 bases. The CDR3 is 17 amino acids. The junction had 10 bases not matched to a gene; V was cut back by 6 bases and J by 1 base. Germline V gene sequence: CDR1 MGHRA, CDR2 YSYEKL. The CDR3 loop reads CASSSFPTSGGSYEQYF. The CDR3 coding sequence is TGCGCCAGCAGTTCCTTTCCTACTAGCGGGGGGTCCTACGAGCAGTACTTC.

The V and J genes are TRBV4-1 and TRBJ2-1; D unresolved. V lost 0 bases and J 2 bases, leaving 11 bases between the germline ends. The CDR3 consists of 16 residues. The germline gives CDR1 MGHRA, CDR2 YSYEKL. CDR3: CASSQDFSAPYNEQFF. The CDR3, as DNA: TGCGCCAGCAGCCAAGATTTTTCAGCGCCCTACAATGAGCAGTTCTTC.